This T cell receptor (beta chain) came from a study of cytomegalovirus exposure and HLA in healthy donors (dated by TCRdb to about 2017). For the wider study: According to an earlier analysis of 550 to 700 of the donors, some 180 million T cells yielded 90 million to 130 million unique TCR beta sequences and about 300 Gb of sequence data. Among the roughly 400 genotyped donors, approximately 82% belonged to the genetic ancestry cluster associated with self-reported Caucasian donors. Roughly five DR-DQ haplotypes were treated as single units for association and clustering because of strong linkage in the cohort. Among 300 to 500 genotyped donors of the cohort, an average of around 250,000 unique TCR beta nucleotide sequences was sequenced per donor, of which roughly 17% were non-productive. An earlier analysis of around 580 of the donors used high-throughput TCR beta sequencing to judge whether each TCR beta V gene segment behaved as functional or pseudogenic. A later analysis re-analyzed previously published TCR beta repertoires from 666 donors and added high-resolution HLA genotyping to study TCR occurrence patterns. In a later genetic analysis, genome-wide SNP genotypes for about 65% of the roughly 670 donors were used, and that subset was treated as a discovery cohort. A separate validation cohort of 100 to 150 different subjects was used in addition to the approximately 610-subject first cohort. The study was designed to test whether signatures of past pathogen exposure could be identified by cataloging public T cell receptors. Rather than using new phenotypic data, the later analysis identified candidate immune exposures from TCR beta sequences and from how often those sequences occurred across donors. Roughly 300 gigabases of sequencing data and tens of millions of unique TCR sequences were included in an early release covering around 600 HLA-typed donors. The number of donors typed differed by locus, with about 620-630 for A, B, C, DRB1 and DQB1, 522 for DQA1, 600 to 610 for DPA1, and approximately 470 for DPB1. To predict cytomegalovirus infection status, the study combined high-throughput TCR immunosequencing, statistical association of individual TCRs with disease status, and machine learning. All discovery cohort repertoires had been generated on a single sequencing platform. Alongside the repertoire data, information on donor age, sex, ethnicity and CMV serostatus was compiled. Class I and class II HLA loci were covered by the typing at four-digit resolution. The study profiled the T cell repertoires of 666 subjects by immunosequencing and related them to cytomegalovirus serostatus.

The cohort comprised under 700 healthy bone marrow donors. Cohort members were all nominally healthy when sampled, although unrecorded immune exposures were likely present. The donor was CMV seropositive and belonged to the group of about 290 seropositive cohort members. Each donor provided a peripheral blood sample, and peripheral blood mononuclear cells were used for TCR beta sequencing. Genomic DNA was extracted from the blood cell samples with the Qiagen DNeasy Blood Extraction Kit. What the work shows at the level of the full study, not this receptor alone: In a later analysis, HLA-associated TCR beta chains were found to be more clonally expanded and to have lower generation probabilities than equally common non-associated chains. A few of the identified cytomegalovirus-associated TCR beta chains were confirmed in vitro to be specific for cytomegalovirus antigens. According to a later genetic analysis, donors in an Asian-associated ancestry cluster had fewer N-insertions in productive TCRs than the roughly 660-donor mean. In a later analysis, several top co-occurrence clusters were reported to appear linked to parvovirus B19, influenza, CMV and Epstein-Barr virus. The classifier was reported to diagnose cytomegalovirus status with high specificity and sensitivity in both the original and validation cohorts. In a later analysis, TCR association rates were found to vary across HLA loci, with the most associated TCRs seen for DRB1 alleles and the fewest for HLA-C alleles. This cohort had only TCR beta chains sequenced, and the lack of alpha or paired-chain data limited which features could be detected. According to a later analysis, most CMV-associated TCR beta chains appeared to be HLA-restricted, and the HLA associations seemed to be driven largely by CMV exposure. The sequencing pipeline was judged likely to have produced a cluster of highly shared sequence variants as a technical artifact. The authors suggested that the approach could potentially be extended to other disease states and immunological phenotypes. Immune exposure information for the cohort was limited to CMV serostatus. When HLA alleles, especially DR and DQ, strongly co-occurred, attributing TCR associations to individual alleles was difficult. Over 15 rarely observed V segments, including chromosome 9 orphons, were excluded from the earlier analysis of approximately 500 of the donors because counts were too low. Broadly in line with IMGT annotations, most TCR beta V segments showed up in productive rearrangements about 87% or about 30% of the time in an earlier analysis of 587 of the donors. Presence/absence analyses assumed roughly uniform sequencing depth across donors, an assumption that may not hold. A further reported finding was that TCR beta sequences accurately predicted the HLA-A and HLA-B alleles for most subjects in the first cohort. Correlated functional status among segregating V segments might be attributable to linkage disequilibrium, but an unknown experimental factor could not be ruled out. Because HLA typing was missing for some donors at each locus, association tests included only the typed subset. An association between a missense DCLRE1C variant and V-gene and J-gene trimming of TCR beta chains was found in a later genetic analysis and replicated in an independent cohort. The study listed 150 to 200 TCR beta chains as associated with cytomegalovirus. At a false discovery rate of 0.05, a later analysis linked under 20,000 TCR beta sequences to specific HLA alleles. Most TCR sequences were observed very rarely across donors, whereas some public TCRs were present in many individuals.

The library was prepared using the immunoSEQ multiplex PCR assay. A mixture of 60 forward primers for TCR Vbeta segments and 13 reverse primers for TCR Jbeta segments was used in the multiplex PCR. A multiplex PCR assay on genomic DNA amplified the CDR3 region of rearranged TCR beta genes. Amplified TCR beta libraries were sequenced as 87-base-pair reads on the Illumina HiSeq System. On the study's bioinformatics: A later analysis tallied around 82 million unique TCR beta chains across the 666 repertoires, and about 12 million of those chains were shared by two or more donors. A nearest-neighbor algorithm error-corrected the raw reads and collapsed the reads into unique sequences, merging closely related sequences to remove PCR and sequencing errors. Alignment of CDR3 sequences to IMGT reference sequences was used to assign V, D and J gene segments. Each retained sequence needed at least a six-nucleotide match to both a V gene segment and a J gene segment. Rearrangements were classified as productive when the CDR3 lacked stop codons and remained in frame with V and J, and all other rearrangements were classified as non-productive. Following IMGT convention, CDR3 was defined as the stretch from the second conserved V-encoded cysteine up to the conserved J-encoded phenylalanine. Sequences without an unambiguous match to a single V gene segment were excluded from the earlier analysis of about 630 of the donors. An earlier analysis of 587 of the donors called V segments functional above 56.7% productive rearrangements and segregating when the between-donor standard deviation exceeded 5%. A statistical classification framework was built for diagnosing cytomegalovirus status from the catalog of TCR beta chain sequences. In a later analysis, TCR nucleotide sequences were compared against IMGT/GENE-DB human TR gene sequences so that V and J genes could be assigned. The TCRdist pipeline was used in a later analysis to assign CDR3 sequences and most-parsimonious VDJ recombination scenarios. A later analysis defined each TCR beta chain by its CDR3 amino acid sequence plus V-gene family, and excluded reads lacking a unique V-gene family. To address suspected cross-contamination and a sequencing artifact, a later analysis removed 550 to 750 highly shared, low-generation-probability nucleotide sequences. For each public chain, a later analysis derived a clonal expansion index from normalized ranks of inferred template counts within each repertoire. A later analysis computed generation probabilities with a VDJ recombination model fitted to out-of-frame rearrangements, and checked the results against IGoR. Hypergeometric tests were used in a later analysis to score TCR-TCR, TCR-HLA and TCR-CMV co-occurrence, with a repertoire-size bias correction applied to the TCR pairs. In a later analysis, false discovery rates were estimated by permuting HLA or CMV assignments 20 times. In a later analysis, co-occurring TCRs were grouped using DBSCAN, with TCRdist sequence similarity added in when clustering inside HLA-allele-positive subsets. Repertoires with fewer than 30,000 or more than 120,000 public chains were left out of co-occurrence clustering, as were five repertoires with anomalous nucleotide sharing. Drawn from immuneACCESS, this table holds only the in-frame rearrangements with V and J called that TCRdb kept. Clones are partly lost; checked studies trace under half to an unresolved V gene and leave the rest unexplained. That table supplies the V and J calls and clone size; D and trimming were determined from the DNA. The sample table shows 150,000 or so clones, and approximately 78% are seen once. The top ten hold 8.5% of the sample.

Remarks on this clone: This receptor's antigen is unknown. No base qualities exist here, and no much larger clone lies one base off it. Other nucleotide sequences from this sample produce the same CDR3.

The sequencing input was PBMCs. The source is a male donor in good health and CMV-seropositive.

The encoded CDR3 is CASSLRTGRNTEAFF. Here is the DNA: TGTGCCAGCAGCCTAAGGACAGGGCGAAACACTGAAGCTTTCTTT. Rearrangement joined TRBV14 to TRBJ1-1; 8 central nucleotides agree with TRBD1. From V the trimming removes 4 bases and from J it removes 2 bases, while the gene matches leave 6 bases of the junction unaccounted for. The cysteine opens and the phenylalanine closes a CDR3 of 15 amino acids. The CDR3 DNA has 45 bases and is translated from base 1. The germline V gene provides CDR1 SGHDN and CDR2 FVKESK.